Here is one T cell receptor beta chain with its context. The sample holds a few counts of this clonotype. The antigen it binds to is not known. Per-nucleotide qualities are absent, and no much larger clonotype sits a single base away. The CDR3 covers 12 residues, taking in both the cysteine and the phenylalanine. Just the 36-base CDR3 DNA is kept, in frame starting at base 1. Relative to germline, V is 0 bases shorter and J is 6 bases shorter, with 4 bases between their ends. For CDR1 and CDR2, the germline V gene lists MRHNA and SNTAGT. These data come from a study of early T cells in non-severe SARS-CoV-2 infection (dated by TCRdb to the early 2020s). As for the study more broadly: Bulk RNA from unsorted whole blood was used for TCR sequencing, so alpha and beta chains could not be paired. What the work shows at the level of the full study, not this receptor alone: VDJdb matching was skewed toward anti-spike CD8 responses and likely underestimated virus-specific expansions, missing private and CD4 specificities.

A case-control design nested within a healthcare worker cohort in London, UK, was used, with weekly nasopharyngeal swab PCR tests and blood sampling performed. Healthcare workers were recruited during the week of the UK lockdown, between 23 and 31 March 2020, and followed weekly for up to roughly 16 weeks. Library method: 5' RACE. Data came from a NextSeq 500. In the TCR library protocol, unique molecular identifiers were attached to individual cDNA molecules to correct for PCR bias and sequencing error. Both TCR alpha and beta chains were sequenced, and tight co-correlation was observed between alpha and beta sequence abundances in each sample. On the study's bioinformatics: Decombinator V4 was used to annotate the V gene, J gene and CDR3 of the TCR sequences. Expanded TCRs were defined as changing significantly between any two time points under a Poisson model with p below 0.0001. TCR abundances were normalised to the total number of TCRs sequenced per sample and expressed as counts per million. TRAV1-2 paired with TRAJ12, TRAJ20 or TRAJ33 defined MAIT TCRs, while TRAV10 paired with TRAJ18 defined iNKT TCRs. VDJdb, accessed 1 November 2021, was searched for CMV, EBV and SARS-CoV-2 annotated TCRs, with TCRs annotated for multiple antigens excluded. TCRdb applied fastp at Q25 and MiXCR to the public reads, then kept only in-frame beta chains. For every CDR3 protein sequence, its rows merge into one entry that carries the most common genes and DNA. TCRdb's processing, not the authors', yielded these V and J calls. This sample holds around 89,000 distinct CDR3 sequences; 14% to 15% were observed only once. The leading ten clones occupy about 0.59% of the sample.

Sequencing was done on a sample of whole blood. Recombination joined TRBV6-4 with TRBJ2-3, with no reliable assignment of the D segment. The receptor comes from an adult who was a healthcare worker with PCR-confirmed SARS-CoV-2 infection or an uninfected control (not recorded which). The nucleotide sequence reads as follows: TGTGCCAGCAGTGACTCCGCCGATACGCAGTATTTT. Its translation is CASSDSADTQYF.